This TCR beta chain was observed in a study of OX40 agonist ivuxolimab in advanced cancers. Study background: The study treated patients with ivuxolimab, an agonistic anti-OX40 (CD134) antibody. Notes on the study in general: The study found among the lowest clonal expansion in partial responders at 0.1-3.0 mg/kg. At doses 0.1 to 3.0 mg/kg, CD4+ and CD8+ clones expanded. Among T cells, CD8+ cells averaged more expanded clones than CD4+ cells.

A word on this clone: The target antigen is unknown.

TCRdb's table, derived via immunoSEQ multiplex PCR, lists solely in-frame clones and lacks some. The sample shows approximately 58,000 clones, roughly nine tenths of them seen only once. Specimen: CD4+ or CD8+ T cells sorted from blood, collected in a trial of the OX40 agonist ivuxolimab. This receptor was taken from an adult with an advanced solid tumor such as melanoma, head and neck, liver or kidney cancer.

The CDR3 is CASSLVVGGAEQYF. The CDR3 nucleotides are TGCGCCAGCAGCTTGGTGGTGGGGGGGGCCGAGCAGTACTTC. The chain joins TRBV5-1 to TRBJ2-7; D is perhaps TRBD2 (7 bases). The CDR3 covers 14 residues. The germline CDR1 and CDR2 sequences are SGHRS and YFSETQ. Trimming left V 0 bases short and J 6 bases short, with 13 bases between.